The sequence of this TCR beta chain was determined in a study of blood T cell repertoires in COVID-19. The CDR3 runs to 15 residues. V lost 1 base and J lost 4, with 15 bases in between. Germline CDR1 reads SGDLS; CDR2 reads YYNGEE. Data came from immunoSEQ multiplex PCR; TCRdb stores just in-frame clones and leaves some out. The repertoire has about 170,000 clones, approximately 80% of them found once; the top ten carry 6.5% to 9.5%. The chain uses TRBV9 and TRBJ2-7; tentative D call: TRBD1 (5 bases). Sequencing input: peripheral blood. The TCR sequence derives from a woman of 80 years or more with COVID-19, enrolled during active disease. The DNA for the CDR3 is TGTGCCAGCAGCGTAATGCCGCAGGGAATTTACGAGCAGTACTTC. Translation gives CASSVMPQGIYEQYF.